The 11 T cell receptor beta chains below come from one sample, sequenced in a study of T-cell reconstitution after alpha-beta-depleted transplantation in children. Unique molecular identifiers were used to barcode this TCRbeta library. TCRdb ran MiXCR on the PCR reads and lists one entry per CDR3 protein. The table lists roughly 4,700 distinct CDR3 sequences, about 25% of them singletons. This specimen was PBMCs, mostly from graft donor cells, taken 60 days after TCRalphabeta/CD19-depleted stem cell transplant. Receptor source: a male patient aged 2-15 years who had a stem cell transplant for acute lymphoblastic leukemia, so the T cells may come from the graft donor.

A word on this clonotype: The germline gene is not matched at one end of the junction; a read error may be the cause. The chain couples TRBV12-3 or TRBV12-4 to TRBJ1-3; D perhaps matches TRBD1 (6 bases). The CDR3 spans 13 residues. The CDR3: CASSRTAPEVVSF. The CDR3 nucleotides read TGTGCCAGCAGTCGGACAGCCCCAGAAGTTGTAAGTTTT.

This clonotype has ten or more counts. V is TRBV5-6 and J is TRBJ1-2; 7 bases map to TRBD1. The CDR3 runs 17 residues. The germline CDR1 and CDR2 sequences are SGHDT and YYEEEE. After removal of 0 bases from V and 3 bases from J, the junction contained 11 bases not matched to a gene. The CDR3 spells CASSLGNLRDRYYGYTF. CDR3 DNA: TGTGCCAGCAGCTTGGGTAACCTAAGGGACAGATACTATGGCTACACCTTC.

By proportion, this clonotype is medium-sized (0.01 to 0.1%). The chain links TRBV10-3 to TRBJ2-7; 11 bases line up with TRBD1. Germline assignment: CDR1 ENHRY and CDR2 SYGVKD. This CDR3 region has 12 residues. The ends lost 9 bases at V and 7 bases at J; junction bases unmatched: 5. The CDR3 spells CAIGQGALEQYF. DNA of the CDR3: TGTGCCATAGGACAGGGGGCGCTAGAGCAGTACTTC.

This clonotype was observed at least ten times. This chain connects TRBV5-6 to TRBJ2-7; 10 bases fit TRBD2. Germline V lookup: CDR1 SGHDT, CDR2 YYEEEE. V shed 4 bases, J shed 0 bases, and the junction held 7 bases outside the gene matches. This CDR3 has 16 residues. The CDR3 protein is CASSHGLAANSYEQYF. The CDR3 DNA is TGTGCCAGCAGCCACGGACTAGCGGCTAACTCCTACGAGCAGTACTTC.

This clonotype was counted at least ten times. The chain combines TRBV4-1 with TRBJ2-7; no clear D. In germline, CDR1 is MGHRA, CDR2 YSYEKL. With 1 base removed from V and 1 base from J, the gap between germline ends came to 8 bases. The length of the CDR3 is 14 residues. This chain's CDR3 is CASSQGTESYEQYF. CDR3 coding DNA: TGCGCCAGCAGCCAAGGGACCGAGTCCTACGAGCAGTACTTC.

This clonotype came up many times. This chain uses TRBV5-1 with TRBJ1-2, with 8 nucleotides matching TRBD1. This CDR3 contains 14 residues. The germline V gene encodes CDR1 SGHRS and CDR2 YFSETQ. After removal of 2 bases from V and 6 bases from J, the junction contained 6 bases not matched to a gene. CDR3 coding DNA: TGCGCCAGCAGCTTTGGACAGGGAGGCGATGGCTACACCTTC. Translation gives CASSFGQGGDGYTF.

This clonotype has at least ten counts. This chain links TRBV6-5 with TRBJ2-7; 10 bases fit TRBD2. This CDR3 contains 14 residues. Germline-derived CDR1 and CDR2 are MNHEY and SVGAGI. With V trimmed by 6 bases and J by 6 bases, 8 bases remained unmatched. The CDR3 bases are TGTGCCAGCAGGGGGAGCGGGAGGGCCGCCGAGCAGTACTTC. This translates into CASRGSGRAAEQYF.

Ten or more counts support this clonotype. This CDR3 reads CASSFGGANVLTF. CDR3 sequence (DNA): TGTGCCAGCAGCTTCGGTGGGGCCAACGTCCTGACTTTC. This chain uses TRBV7-9 with TRBJ2-6; D is uncertain. CDR3 length: 13 residues. V dropped 3 bases and J dropped 3 bases, with 3 bases sitting between them. CDR1 is SEHNR and CDR2 is FQNEAQ in the germline V gene (reference sequence).

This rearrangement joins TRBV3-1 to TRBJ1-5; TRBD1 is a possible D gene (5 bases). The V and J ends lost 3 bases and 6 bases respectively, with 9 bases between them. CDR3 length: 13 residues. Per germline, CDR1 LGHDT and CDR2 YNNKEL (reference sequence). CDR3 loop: CASSQQGPQPQHF. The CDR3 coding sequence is TGTGCCAGCAGCCAGCAGGGCCCTCAGCCCCAGCATTTT.

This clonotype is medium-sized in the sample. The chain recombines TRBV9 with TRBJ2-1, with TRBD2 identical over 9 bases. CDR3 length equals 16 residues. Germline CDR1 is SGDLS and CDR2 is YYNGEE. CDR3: CASSGGLTAGGAEQFF. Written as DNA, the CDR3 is TGTGCAAGTTCGGGTGGTCTTACGGCGGGGGGGGCTGAGCAGTTCTTC.

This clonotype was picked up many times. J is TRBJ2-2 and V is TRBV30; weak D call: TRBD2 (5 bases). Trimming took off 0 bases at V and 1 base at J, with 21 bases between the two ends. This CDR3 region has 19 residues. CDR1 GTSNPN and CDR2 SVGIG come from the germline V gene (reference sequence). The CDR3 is CAWSVHWSVAGRNTGELFF. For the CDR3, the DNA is TGTGCCTGGAGTGTACATTGGTCTGTGGCGGGCCGGAACACCGGGGAGCTGTTTTTT.